This T cell receptor (beta chain) was identified in a study of T cells after yellow fever vaccination. This clonotype was picked up a small number of times. Its antigen is unidentified. This CDR3 is 11 amino acids long. CDR1 and CDR2 (germline): MNHEY, SVGAGI. V lost 7 bases and J 0 bases, leaving 3 bases between the germline ends. The study, taken as a whole, reports: The booster saw the reappearance of most primary-vaccination clones (more than 95% CD4, 70% to 90% CD8).

Synthesis of TCR cDNA relied on 5'RACE template switching, which attached a universal primer site and UMIs. TCRdb reanalysed the 5' RACE reads using MiXCR and keeps one entry per CDR3 protein. This sample has roughly 500,000 distinct CDR3 sequences, with about 19% found just once. The receptor comes from a man younger than 40 who received the YFV17D yellow fever vaccine. The source material was PBMCs, sampled 15 days after the yellow fever booster vaccination. The V call is TRBV6-5, the J call TRBJ1-1, with no clear D. CDR3 protein: CASKLNTEAFF. The CDR3 DNA reads TGTGCCAGCAAGCTGAACACTGAAGCTTTCTTT.